This T cell receptor (beta chain) was retrieved from a study of blood T cells in healthy people across ages. For the study at large: Every two T cells gave about one barcoded beta molecule via template switching.

Combining a sample-barcoded 5' primer with a J-beta primer mix, a second PCR ran for roughly 7 to 11 cycles. TCRdb re-derived calls from the 5' RACE reads in MiXCR, one entry per CDR3 protein. This table has under 2 million distinct CDR3 sequences, almost 35% appearing once. Germline values: CDR1 MNHNS, CDR2 SASEGT. Trimming removed 2 bases at V and 3 bases at J, with 14 bases between. CDR3 size: 16 residues. Around 10 milliliters of peripheral blood were drawn from each donor. There are a few counts of this clonotype. The gene calls are TRBV6-1 and TRBJ2-4; D remains unclear. The clonotype originates from a woman aged 25 to 45 in good health. The sequenced sample was blood. The CDR3 here is CASSESDREVKNIQYF. CDR3 DNA sequence: TGTGCCAGCAGTGAAAGCGACCGAGAAGTCAAAAACATTCAGTACTTC.